This T cell receptor beta chain comes out of a study of spatial heterogeneity in lung cancer (dated by TCRdb to the late 2010s). Background on the whole study: More beta-chain than alpha-chain transcripts were consistently detected, likely reflecting higher beta-chain transcript abundance. At surgery, both alpha and beta chains were TCR-sequenced in roughly 200 tumor regions, approximately 64 matched nontumor lung samples and over 50 PBMC samples. In the raw uncorrected reads, each unique combination of TCR and UMI appeared more than ten times on average. TCR repertoire features were related to nonsynonymous mutation counts determined by whole-exome sequencing of tumor tissue. In non-small cell lung cancer, the study made a quantitative comparison of TCR alpha and beta repertoires among multiple tumor regions, matched nontumor lung and blood. What the study reported, not specific to this receptor: Ubiquitous expanded tumor TCRs were detected in blood more often at tumor resection than at routine follow-up. Additional single-cell paired TCR alpha and beta sequencing was considered necessary to confirm, at a functional level, the hypothesis that regional TCRs recognize regional mutations.

The receptor library was made with 5' RACE. The sequencer listed for this sample is NextSeq 500. In the TCR library protocol, a unique molecular identifier was attached to each TCR cDNA molecule so that PCR and sequencing errors could be corrected. From the authors' description of their analysis: Decombinator tools were used for TCR identification, UMI-based error correction and CDR3 extraction. Expanded TCRs were defined as those above a frequency of 2 per 1,000, corresponding to the top 1% of the tumor frequency distribution. Renyi diversity was calculated using the R vegan package after each repertoire was subsampled 100 times to 5,000 TCRs. To build CDR3 similarity networks, amino acid triplet string-kernel similarity was used, and CDR3s were connected when their pairwise similarity was above 0.82. Clones were called with MiXCR by TCRdb after fastp trimmed the public reads at Q25, and only in-frame beta chains were retained. CDR3 protein sequences are deduplicated, and each keeps its most common genes and DNA. For this entry, the V and J calls and clone size follow TCRdb and not the study's own pipeline. Across this sample there are about 30,000 distinct CDR3 sequences, with approximately 8.1% seen only once. The ten largest account for around 36% of the sample.

CDR1 and CDR2, looked up from the germline V gene (reference sequence), are DFQATT and SNEGSKA. From cysteine to phenylalanine, the CDR3 is 11 amino acids long. CDR3 DNA only is kept here, 33 bases in frame from base 1. The V end loses 3 bases and the J end loses 10 bases, and a stretch of 10 bases separates them. This clonotype was seen at least ten times. What this receptor recognizes is not known. No base-level quality is on record; no much larger clone is a single base apart. According to the study, the label for this sample's time point signals: sample taken at primary tumor resection. Without any cell sorting, TCR sequencing was performed on whole RNA extracted either from tumor and nontumor lung tissue or from cryopreserved PBMC samples. Samples were obtained from over 70 patients with early-stage, untreated non-small cell lung cancer from the lung TRACERx cohort. Only patients for whom sufficient RNA was available from at least two tumor regions were selected for TCR sequencing.

The TCR comes from a female donor with early-stage non-small cell lung cancer. The rearrangement combines TRBV20-1 with TRBJ2-1; the D gene remains uncertain. The source material was PBMCs, sampled at surgery. The nucleotides are TGCAGTGCTAGCCCAACCGAAGAGCAGTTCTTC. It codes for CSASPTEEQFF.